These T cell receptor beta chains were read from a single sample in a study of T cells after yellow fever vaccination. Using its own MiXCR run on the 5' RACE reads, TCRdb lists one record per CDR3 protein. Altogether around 590,000 distinct CDR3 sequences are present, 9% to 15% being singletons, with the ten largest covering just under 15%. The sample consisted of PBMCs, taken on the day of the yellow fever booster vaccination. Receptor source: a man younger than 45 who received the YFV17D yellow fever vaccine. The CDR3 runs from the conserved cysteine through the conserved F or W. The order of the fields is V gene, D gene, CDR3 protein. A D gene is named only where the DNA matches it firmly.

V: TRBV14
D: -
CDR3: CASSHLSSTDTQYF

V: TRBV5-1
D: -
CDR3: CASSSGGPREQYF

V: TRBV10-1
D: TRBD2
CDR3: CASPSPGGLGDTQYF

V: TRBV5-1
D: -
CDR3: CASSPDRAGDSFF

V: TRBV12-3/TRBV12-4
D: TRBD1
CDR3: CASTATGGGYEQYF

V: TRBV29-1
D: TRBD1
CDR3: CSAGPGQGEREQFF

V: TRBV2
D: TRBD1
CDR3: CASKKDRGNEQFF

V: TRBV7-2
D: -
CDR3: CASSLMGRSYNEQFF

V: TRBV6-1
D: -
CDR3: CASRPPSSSFYEQFF

V: TRBV12-3/TRBV12-4
D: -
CDR3: CASSFGLSNEKLFF

V: TRBV7-2
D: TRBD2
CDR3: CASSGLAGANGELFF

V: TRBV10-3
D: TRBD1
CDR3: CAISESKTGGFADQETQYF

V: TRBV20-1
D: -
CDR3: CSAVVGLAKNIQYF

V: TRBV6-1
D: -
CDR3: CASRGVSEQFF

V: TRBV10-2
D: TRBD1
CDR3: CASRPGGAPYNEQFF

V: TRBV7-9
D: -
CDR3: CASTRIGYTEAFF

V: TRBV29-1
D: -
CDR3: CSVVGIQETQYF

V: TRBV7-4
D: TRBD1
CDR3: CASSRRTGAKAKNIQYF

V: TRBV5-1
D: -
CDR3: CASSAPGAVTEAFF

V: TRBV14
D: -
CDR3: CIPEGPLQETQYF

V: TRBV11-2
D: TRBD1
CDR3: CASTPYRGQGWNEQFF

V: TRBV5-6
D: -
CDR3: CASSSRLVPVLSSYEQYF

V: TRBV5-1
D: -
CDR3: CASSLNDRGEQYF

V: TRBV20-1
D: TRBD2
CDR3: CSGQTSGGQGTQYF

V: TRBV7-2
D: TRBD2
CDR3: CASRPAGGPRIQYF

V: TRBV20-1
D: -
CDR3: CSATRDSYNEQFF

V: TRBV5-1
D: -
CDR3: CASRTGTETYEQYF

V: TRBV7-2
D: -
CDR3: CASSTFPGSPGTDTQYF

V: TRBV11-1
D: -
CDR3: CASSQGTSPFANTGELFF

V: TRBV6-2/TRBV6-3
D: -
CDR3: CASSYGRQEHF

V: TRBV20-1
D: -
CDR3: CSATPADASETQYF

V: TRBV11-2
D: TRBD1
CDR3: CASILSAPGGWQETQYF

V: TRBV6-2/TRBV6-3
D: TRBD2
CDR3: CASRVAGGFVGELFF

V: TRBV14
D: -
CDR3: CASSQVDRTEQFF

V: TRBV7-2
D: -
CDR3: CASSLPLYEQYF

V: TRBV7-2
D: -
CDR3: CASSVGYGQYF

V: TRBV28
D: -
CDR3: CASSREFGERETQYF

V: TRBV7-8
D: TRBD2
CDR3: CASSSGTSGVRPYEQYF

V: TRBV10-3
D: TRBD1
CDR3: CAISEGTGGNQPQHF

V: TRBV15
D: -
CDR3: CATKTNADNEQFF

V: TRBV7-2
D: TRBD2
CDR3: CASSLATSGRLF

V: TRBV5-1
D: -
CDR3: CASSLWQGFEAFF

V: TRBV20-1
D: TRBD1
CDR3: CSARDPARGMYEQYF

V: TRBV12-3/TRBV12-4
D: TRBD1
CDR3: CASSLADRASGTQYF

V: TRBV20-1
D: TRBD2
CDR3: CSAIRLAGGPETQYF

V: TRBV11-2
D: TRBD2
CDR3: CASSQTSGRSNKWYNEQFF

V: TRBV7-9
D: TRBD1
CDR3: CASSGRQGKNAEAFF

V: TRBV12-3/TRBV12-4
D: -
CDR3: CAVTKHRNTEAFF

V: TRBV5-1
D: TRBD2
CDR3: CASSSGLAGGDNEQFF

V: TRBV11-1
D: TRBD2
CDR3: CASSFNEGLAGKRAYNEQFF

V: TRBV20-1
D: -
CDR3: CSARDPRFQPQHF

V: TRBV18
D: TRBD1
CDR3: CASSPRPGQRYSGANVLTF